One sample yielded the 16 T cell receptor beta chains listed below, sequenced in a study of T cells after posttransplantation cyclophosphamide. Libraries were prepared by immunoSEQ multiplex PCR; TCRdb keeps only in-frame clonotypes and omits some of them. The table records 25,000 to 35,000 clones, more than 80% of them present only once. The sample taken for sequencing was PBMCs. The source is a man in his fifties or sixties.

This sequence joins TRBV7-3 and TRBJ2-3; perhaps TRBD1 as D (5 bases). Germline loops: CDR1 SGHTA, CDR2 FQGTGA. The CDR3 runs 12 residues. Trimming removed 5 bases at V and 3 bases at J, with 6 bases between. The CDR3 loop is CASSKGTDTQYF. As DNA, the CDR3 is TGTGCCAGCAGCAAGGGGACAGATACGCAGTATTTT.

The chain joins TRBV5-1 to TRBJ1-2, with 7 bases matching TRBD1. Per germline, CDR1 SGHRS and CDR2 YFSETQ. V was clipped by 5 bases and J by 7 bases; unmatched bases: 11. This CDR3 region has 14 residues. The CDR3: CASSPQGGSIGYTF. In DNA form, the CDR3 reads TGCGCCAGCAGTCCCCAGGGGGGCTCCATTGGCTACACCTTC.

This CDR3 is CASSYGPDTQYF. The CDR3 DNA sequence: TGTGCCAGCAGCTATGGGCCAGATACGCAGTATTTT. The genes are TRBV5-6 and TRBJ2-3, with D hard to call. V was cut by 3 bases and J by 4 bases, with 6 bases left in between. Per germline, CDR1 SGHDT and CDR2 YYEEEE. The CDR3 sequence is 12 residues long.

In its sample, this clone was seen once. The chain uses TRBV19 and TRBJ1-1, with 10 bases that match TRBD1. J was trimmed by 8 bases and V by 8 bases; bases with no gene match: 14. The length of the CDR3 is 15 residues. Germline CDR1 LNHDA, CDR2 SQIVND (reference sequence). The CDR3 loop reads CASEPDLTGGVEAFF. The CDR3 DNA reads as TGTGCCAGTGAGCCAGATCTGACAGGGGGCGTAGAAGCTTTCTTT.

This sequence joins TRBV27 and TRBJ1-1; tentatively, D is TRBD1 (5 bases). Germline values: CDR1 MNHEY, CDR2 SMNVEV (reference sequence). The CDR3 loop spans 13 amino acids. Trimming removed 6 bases from V and 1 base from J, with 9 bases in between. The CDR3 is CASSPGQNTEAFF. The CDR3 DNA reads as TGTGCCAGCAGCCCCGGACAGAACACTGAAGCTTTCTTT.

The chain recombines TRBV27 with TRBJ1-5, with unresolved D. The CDR3 runs 11 residues. CDR1 is MNHEY, CDR2 SMNVEV, per germline (reference sequence). V gave up 5 bases and J gave up 7 bases, with 6 bases separating them. The CDR3 loop is CASSPGQPQHF. The CDR3 DNA follows: TGTGCCAGCAGTCCCGGGCAGCCCCAGCATTTT.

The chain joins TRBV5-8 to TRBJ1-2, with D possibly TRBD1 on 5 matching bases. The CDR3 runs 13 residues. V lost 4 bases, J lost 5 bases, and 12 bases lay in between. Germline V gene lookup returns CDR1 SGHTS and CDR2 YDEGEE. DNA for the CDR3: TGTGCCAGCAGCCCAGACAGACGATATGGCTACACCTTC. The encoded protein is CASSPDRRYGYTF.

This chain links TRBV5-1 with TRBJ2-1, with D possibly being TRBD2 (5 bases). Germline V CDR1 and CDR2: SGHRS, YFSETQ. V was trimmed by 3 bases and J by 5 bases, leaving 12 bases between them. The CDR3 length is 14 residues. The CDR3 sequence: CASSWSGDHNEQFF. The CDR3 nucleotides are TGCGCCAGCAGCTGGAGCGGCGACCACAATGAGCAGTTCTTC.

The V gene is TRBV5-1, the J gene TRBJ2-1; 7 nucleotides match TRBD1. There are 15 residues in the CDR3. Germline assignment: CDR1 SGHRS and CDR2 YFSETQ. Losses at the gene ends were 2 bases for V and 5 bases for J; bases not matched to a gene: 7. CDR3 residues: CASSLWGQPNNEQFF. The CDR3 DNA sequence: TGCGCCAGCAGCTTATGGGGACAGCCAAACAATGAGCAGTTCTTC.

This rearrangement joins TRBV25-1 to TRBJ2-3, with D unresolved. Deletions cut 7 bases from V and 4 bases from J, with 12 bases between. The CDR3 loop spans 13 amino acids. From germline, CDR1 is MGHDK and CDR2 SYGVNS. The CDR3 nucleotides read TGTGCCAGCACCGGAGTTGGCCCAGATACGCAGTATTTT. Translating it yields CASTGVGPDTQYF.

The chain uses TRBV18 and TRBJ1-1; D uncertain. In germline, CDR1 is KGHSH, CDR2 LQKENI. Trimming removed 3 bases from V and 2 bases from J, with 10 bases in between. The CDR3 has 14 amino acids. The CDR3 nucleotides are TGTGCCAGCTCACCCGTGTCCCTAAACACTGAAGCTTTCTTT. It is translated as CASSPVSLNTEAFF.

The chain links TRBV25-1 to TRBJ1-3; weak D call: TRBD1 (5 bases). V was clipped by 4 bases and J by 8 bases, with 12 bases between them. This CDR3 has 13 amino acids. The germline V gene encodes CDR1 MGHDK and CDR2 SYGVNS. The CDR3 DNA follows: TGTGCCAGCAGTGCGCAGGGTGGGTACACCATATATTTT. Protein product: CASSAQGGYTIYF.

This chain joins TRBV9 and TRBJ2-5; 8 bases line up with TRBD2. V was pared by 0 bases and J by 4 bases, with 5 bases of the junction left unmatched. This CDR3 is 15 amino acids long. From germline, CDR1 is SGDLS and CDR2 YYNGEE. The CDR3 protein is CASSVGGGLGETQYF. In DNA, the CDR3 is TGTGCCAGCAGCGTAGGCGGGGGACTAGGAGAGACCCAGTACTTC.

The chain links TRBV10-1 to TRBJ2-3; 9 bases are a match to TRBD2. Losses at the gene ends were 5 bases for V and 2 bases for J; bases not matched to a gene: 5. Looked up from germline, CDR1 is WNHNN and CDR2 is SYGVQD (reference sequence). This CDR3 contains 15 residues. In nucleotides, the CDR3 is TGCGCCAGCAGTATAGCGGGAGCAGTCACAGATACGCAGTATTTT. Protein: CASSIAGAVTDTQYF.

The CDR3 region is CASSPGVGLNTEAFF. Here the CDR3 DNA reads TGTGCCAGCAGCCCCGGGGTCGGTCTGAACACTGAAGCTTTCTTT. This chain links TRBV7-2 with TRBJ1-1; D not certain. There are 15 residues in the CDR3. V was clipped by 5 bases and J by 0 bases, with 13 bases between them. CDR1 is SGHTA, CDR2 FQGNSA, per germline.

This chain connects TRBV5-1 to TRBJ2-1, with no clear D. CDR3 length: 11 residues. V was clipped by 2 bases and J by 8 bases, with 5 bases between them. Germline CDR1 SGHRS, CDR2 YFSETQ. CDR3 coding DNA: TGCGCCAGCAGCTTCGAGGATGAGCAGTTCTTC. Its protein is CASSFEDEQFF. The complete variable domain, with remaining parts taken from reference TRBV5-1 and TRBJ2-1, reads KAGVTQTPRYLIKTRGQQVTLSCSPISGHRSVSWYQQTPGQGLQFLFEYFSETQRNKGNFPGRFSGRQFSNSRSEMNVSTLELGDSALYLCASSFEDEQFFGPGTRLTVL.